The 21 T cell receptor beta chains below were found in one sample sequenced in a study of radiotherapy plus CTLA-4 blockade in lung cancer (dated by TCRdb to the late 2010s). The library was generated by the immunoSEQ multiplex PCR assay. As stored in TCRdb, this immuneACCESS dataset retains in-frame rearrangements with V and J assigned. A fraction of the clones does not appear; measured against another copy, unresolved V genes explain less than half of the discrepancy, and the remainder lacks a known reason. The table for this sample lists tens of thousands of clones; more than 75% of them were counted only once. The ten largest make up 16% of the sample. Source: peripheral blood, taken from a patient treated with radiotherapy plus ipilimumab. The origin of the receptors is a human donor with non-small cell lung cancer that progressed on radiotherapy plus ipilimumab.

J is TRBJ1-1 and V is TRBV29-1; possibly TRBD1 for D (6 bases). V was trimmed by 6 bases and J by 0 bases, leaving 17 bases between them. The germline V gene has CDR1 SQVTM and CDR2 ANQGSEA. The CDR3 has 15 residues. This CDR3 is CSVPGEGWMNTEAFF. As DNA, the CDR3 is TGCAGCGTGCCAGGGGAGGGGTGGATGAACACTGAAGCTTTCTTT.

The V and J genes are TRBV11-2 and TRBJ2-5; D is unclear. The V gene lost 0 bases and the J gene lost 2 bases, with 4 bases spanning the gap. Germline V gene sequence: CDR1 SGHAT, CDR2 FQNNGV. The CDR3 is 13 residues long. CDR3 DNA: TGTGCCAGCAGCTTAGAACAGCAAGAGACCCAGTACTTC. It translates to CASSLEQQETQYF.

V is TRBV12-5 and J is TRBJ1-2; 7 positions match TRBD1. Germline V gene data show CDR1 as LGHNT and CDR2 as FRNRAP. Trimming took 7 bases from V and 4 from J; bases not matched to a gene: 9. The CDR3 is 14 residues long. This CDR3 is CASANRGIGYGYTF. CDR3 in DNA: TGTGCTAGTGCAAACAGGGGTATTGGCTATGGCTACACCTTC.

This rearrangement joins TRBV30 to TRBJ1-3; TRBD1 is a possible D gene (5 bases). CDR1 and CDR2 from the germline V gene are GTSNPN and SVGIG (reference sequence). The CDR3 consists of 12 residues. V lost 4 bases, J lost 4 bases, and 8 bases lay in between. This CDR3 reads CAWTGSGNTIYF. CDR3 bases: TGTGCCTGGACAGGGTCCGGAAACACCATATATTTT.

This clone has just a few counts. The chain employs TRBV2 and TRBJ2-1; possibly TRBD2 for D (6 bases). The CDR3 consists of 13 residues. V lost 7 bases to trimming and J lost 12 bases, with 19 bases between them. The germline V gene encodes CDR1 SNHLY and CDR2 FYNNEI. CDR3 sequence reads: CASKMGVRERQFF. DNA of the CDR3: TGTGCCAGCAAGATGGGGGTTCGGGAGCGGCAGTTCTTC.

This sequence joins TRBV10-3 and TRBJ2-5; D remains unclear. The CDR3 runs 14 residues. Trimming removed 0 bases at V and 5 bases at J, with 10 bases between. Germline CDR1 is ENHRY and CDR2 is SYGVKD. The CDR3 region has the DNA TGTGCCATCAGTGAGTCGAACAGTGGGGAGACCCAGTACTTC. Its protein is CAISESNSGETQYF.

This clone was found once. The chain is built from TRBV2 and TRBJ2-1; D may be TRBD2 (6 bases). Germline CDR1 SNHLY, CDR2 FYNNEI. V lost 6 bases to trimming and J lost 7 bases, with 16 bases between them. This CDR3 contains 14 residues. CDR3 sequence reads: CASRRVGGGNEQFF. The CDR3 DNA follows: TGTGCCAGCAGGCGAGTGGGGGGTGGGAATGAGCAGTTCTTC.

The chain uses TRBV7-2 and TRBJ2-7; 7 positions match TRBD2. In germline, CDR1 is SGHTA, CDR2 FQGNSA. The CDR3 covers 14 residues. V lost 3 bases to trimming and J lost 3 bases; unmatched junction nucleotides: 5. The CDR3 loop reads CASSLSRGDYEQYF. The CDR3 DNA sequence: TGTGCCAGCAGCTTGAGTCGGGGGGACTACGAGCAGTACTTC.

The rearrangement uses TRBV7-9 and TRBJ2-3; possible D gene TRBD2, 5 bases. CDR3 length: 17 residues. Germline-derived CDR1 and CDR2 are SEHNR and FQNEAQ (reference sequence). Deletions cut 4 bases from V and 2 bases from J, with 19 bases between. The CDR3 DNA reads as TGTGCCAGCAGCTCCTTTCGGAGGTTCGAATCCACAGATACGCAGTATTTT. Translation: CASSSFRRFESTDTQYF.

This chain joins TRBV29-1 and TRBJ1-3; 9 bases agree with TRBD1. The CDR3 totals 16 residues. V lost 7 bases to trimming and J lost 0 bases; unmatched junction nucleotides: 10. Germline V lookup: CDR1 SQVTM, CDR2 ANQGSEA. In DNA form, the CDR3 reads TGCAGCGCCCGGACAGGGGACCCATACTCTGGAAACACCATATATTTT. As protein: CSARTGDPYSGNTIYF. Together with reference TRBV29-1 and TRBJ1-3, the CDR3 gives the full variable domain: SAVISQKPSRDICQRGTSLTIQCQVDSQVTMMFWYRQQPGQSLTLIATANQGSEATYESGFVIDKFPISRPNLTFSTLTVSNMSPEDSSIYLCSARTGDPYSGNTIYFGEGSWLTVV.

V gene TRBV5-5 combines with J gene TRBJ2-5; 7 positions match TRBD1. This CDR3 is 13 amino acids long. The V gene's germline CDR1 is SGHKS and CDR2 YYEKEE (reference sequence). Germline trimming cut 5 bases from V and 1 base from J; bases unmatched to any gene: 2. DNA for the CDR3: TGTGCCAGCAGGGGACAGACCCAAGAGACCCAGTACTTC. It codes for CASRGQTQETQYF.

Comments on this clone: The CDR3 ends on some other residue instead of the conserved phenylalanine or tryptophan, so this is likely a read error. The V call is TRBV5-1, the J call TRBJ1-4; D might be TRBD1 (5 bases). This CDR3 region has 15 residues. Trimming shortened V by 6 bases and J by 3 bases, and 15 bases separated the two germline ends. The germline gives CDR1 SGHRS, CDR2 YFSETQ. CDR3 protein: CASTLGGSANEKLFL. The CDR3 nucleotides are TGCGCCAGCACTCTGGGGGGGTCGGCTAATGAAAAACTGTTTCTT.

The chain joins TRBV7-7 to TRBJ2-2; TRBD1 matches at 7 bases. Germline V CDR1 and CDR2: SSHAT, FNYEAQ (reference sequence). V lost 5 bases to trimming and J lost 5 bases; unmatched junction nucleotides: 8. This CDR3 spans 15 amino acids. CDR3 sequence: CASSADRVATGELFF. The DNA of the CDR3 is TGTGCCAGCAGCGCCGACAGGGTCGCTACCGGGGAGCTGTTTTTT.

CDR3 sequence (DNA): TGTGCCAGCAGCACCAACGGGTATGGCTACACCTTC. Translated: CASSTNGYGYTF. This chain uses TRBV7-2 with TRBJ1-2; D not certain. V was pared by 5 bases and J by 5 bases, with 9 bases between. The CDR3 consists of 12 residues. The germline CDR1 and CDR2 sequences are SGHTA and FQGNSA. Drawing the rest from reference TRBV7-2 and TRBJ1-2, the complete variable domain is GAGVSQSPSNKVTEKGKDVELRCDPISGHTALYWYRQSLGQGLEFLIYFQGNSAPDKSGLPSDRFSAERTGGSVSTLTIQRTQQEDSAVYLCASSTNGYGYTFGSGTRLTVV.

This clone was seen a few times. The chain uses TRBV28 and TRBJ2-5; 8 bases agree with TRBD2. TRBJ2-7 explains the end of the DNA better; the J call may be wrong. CDR1 MDHEN and CDR2 SYDVKM come from the germline V gene. The CDR3 runs to 16 residues. The CDR3 coding sequence is TGTGCCAGCAGTTTTTCGACCGGGACTAGGCTTTACGAGCAGTACTTC. Residues: CASSFSTGTRLYEQYF.

The rearrangement joins TRBV29-1 to TRBJ2-3; D might be TRBD2 (6 bases). The V end was cut by 2 bases, the J end by 4 bases, with 10 bases between. Germline V gene data show CDR1 as SQVTM and CDR2 as ANQGSEA. This CDR3 has 13 amino acids. The CDR3 protein is CSVEKGGADTQYF. For the CDR3, the DNA is TGCAGCGTTGAAAAGGGAGGCGCAGATACGCAGTATTTT.

The V and J genes are TRBV5-1 and TRBJ2-1, with D hard to call. V dropped 4 bases and J dropped 7 bases, with 9 bases sitting between them. Germline loops: CDR1 SGHRS, CDR2 YFSETQ. The CDR3 is made up of 12 amino acids. The CDR3 bases are TGCGCCAGCAGCCGAGCTAAAAATGAGCAGTTCTTC. This encodes CASSRAKNEQFF.

The chain uses TRBV6-5 and TRBJ1-5; 7 positions match TRBD1. The length of the CDR3 is 14 residues. Losses at the gene ends were 5 bases for V and 6 bases for J; bases not matched to a gene: 7. CDR1 and CDR2 (germline): MNHEY, SVGAGI. CDR3 nucleotide sequence: TGTGCCAGCAGTCTTAGACAGGGTGGTCAGCCCCAGCATTTT. This codes for CASSLRQGGQPQHF.

The chain combines TRBV28 with TRBJ1-2; 7 bases are a match to TRBD1. Per the germline V gene, CDR1 is MDHEN and CDR2 is SYDVKM. The CDR3 covers 14 residues. Trimming at V came to 6 bases and at J to 7 bases, leaving 11 bases not matched to a gene. This chain's CDR3 is CASSPAGQGGGYTF. The CDR3 nucleotides are TGTGCCAGCAGCCCCGCGGGGCAGGGGGGTGGCTACACCTTC.

J is TRBJ1-2 and V is TRBV2; no reliable D call. Deletions cut 3 bases from V and 3 bases from J, with 8 bases between. The CDR3 has 13 amino acids. Germline CDR1 is SNHLY and CDR2 is FYNNEI. The CDR3 sequence is CASSEPGDYGYTF. CDR3 bases: TGTGCCAGCAGTGAGCCAGGAGACTATGGCTACACCTTC.

The V and J genes are TRBV19 and TRBJ2-3; 8 bases are a match to TRBD2. The germline V gene encodes CDR1 LNHDA and CDR2 SQIVND (reference sequence). The CDR3 contains 12 residues. The V segment lost 6 bases and the J segment 4 bases; nucleotides outside the gene matches: 0. The CDR3 region is CASSGGADTQYF. The CDR3 nucleotides are TGTGCCAGTAGCGGGGGGGCAGATACGCAGTATTTT.